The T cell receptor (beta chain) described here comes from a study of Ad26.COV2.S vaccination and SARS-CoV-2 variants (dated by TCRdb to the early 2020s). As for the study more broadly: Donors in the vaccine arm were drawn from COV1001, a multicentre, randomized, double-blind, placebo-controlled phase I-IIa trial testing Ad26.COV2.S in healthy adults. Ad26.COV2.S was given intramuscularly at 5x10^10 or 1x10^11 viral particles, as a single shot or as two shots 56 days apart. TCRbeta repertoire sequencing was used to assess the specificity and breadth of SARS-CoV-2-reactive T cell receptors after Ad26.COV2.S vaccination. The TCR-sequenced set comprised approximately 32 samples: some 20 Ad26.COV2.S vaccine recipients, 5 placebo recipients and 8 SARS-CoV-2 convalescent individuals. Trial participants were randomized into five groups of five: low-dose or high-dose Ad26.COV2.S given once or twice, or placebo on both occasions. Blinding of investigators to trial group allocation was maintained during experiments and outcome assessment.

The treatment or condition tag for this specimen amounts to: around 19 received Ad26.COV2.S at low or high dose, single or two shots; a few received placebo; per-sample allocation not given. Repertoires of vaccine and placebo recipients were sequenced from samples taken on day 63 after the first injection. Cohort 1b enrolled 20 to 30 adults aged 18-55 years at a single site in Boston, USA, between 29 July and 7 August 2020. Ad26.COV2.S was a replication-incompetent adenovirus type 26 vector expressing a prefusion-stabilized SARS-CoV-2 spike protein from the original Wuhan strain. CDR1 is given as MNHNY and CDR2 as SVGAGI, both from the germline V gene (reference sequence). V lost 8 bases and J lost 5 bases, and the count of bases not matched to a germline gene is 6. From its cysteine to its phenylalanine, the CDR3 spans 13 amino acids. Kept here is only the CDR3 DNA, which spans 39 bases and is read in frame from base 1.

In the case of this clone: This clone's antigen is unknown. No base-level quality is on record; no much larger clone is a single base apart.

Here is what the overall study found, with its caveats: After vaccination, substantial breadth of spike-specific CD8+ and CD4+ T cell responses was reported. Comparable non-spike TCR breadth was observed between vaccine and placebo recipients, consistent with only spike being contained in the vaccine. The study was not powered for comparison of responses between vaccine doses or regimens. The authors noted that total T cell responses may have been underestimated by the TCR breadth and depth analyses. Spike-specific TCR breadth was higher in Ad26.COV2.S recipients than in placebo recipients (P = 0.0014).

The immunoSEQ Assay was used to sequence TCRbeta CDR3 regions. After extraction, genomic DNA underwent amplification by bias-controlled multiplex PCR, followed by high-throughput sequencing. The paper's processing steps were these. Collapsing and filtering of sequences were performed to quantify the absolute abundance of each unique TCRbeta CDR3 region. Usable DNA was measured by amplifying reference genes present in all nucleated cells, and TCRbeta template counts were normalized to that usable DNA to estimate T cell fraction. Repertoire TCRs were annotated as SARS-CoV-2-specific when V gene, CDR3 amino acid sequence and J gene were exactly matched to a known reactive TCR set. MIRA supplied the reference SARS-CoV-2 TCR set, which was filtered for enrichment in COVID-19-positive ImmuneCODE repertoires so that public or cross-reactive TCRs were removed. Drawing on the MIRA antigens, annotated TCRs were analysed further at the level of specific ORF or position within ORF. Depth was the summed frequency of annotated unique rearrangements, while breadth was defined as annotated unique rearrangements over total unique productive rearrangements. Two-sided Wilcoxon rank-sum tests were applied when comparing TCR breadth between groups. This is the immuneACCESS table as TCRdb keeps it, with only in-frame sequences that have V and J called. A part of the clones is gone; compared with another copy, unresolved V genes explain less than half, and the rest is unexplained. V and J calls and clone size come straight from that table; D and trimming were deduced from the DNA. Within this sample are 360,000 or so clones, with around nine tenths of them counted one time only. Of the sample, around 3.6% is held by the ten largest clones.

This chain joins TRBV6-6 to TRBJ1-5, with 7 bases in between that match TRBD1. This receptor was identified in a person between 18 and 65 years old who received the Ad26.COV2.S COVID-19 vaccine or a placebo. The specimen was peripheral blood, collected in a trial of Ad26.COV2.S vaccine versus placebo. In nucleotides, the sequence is TGTGCCAGCCACCGACAGGGTGATCAGCCCCAGCATTTT. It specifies CASHRQGDQPQHF.